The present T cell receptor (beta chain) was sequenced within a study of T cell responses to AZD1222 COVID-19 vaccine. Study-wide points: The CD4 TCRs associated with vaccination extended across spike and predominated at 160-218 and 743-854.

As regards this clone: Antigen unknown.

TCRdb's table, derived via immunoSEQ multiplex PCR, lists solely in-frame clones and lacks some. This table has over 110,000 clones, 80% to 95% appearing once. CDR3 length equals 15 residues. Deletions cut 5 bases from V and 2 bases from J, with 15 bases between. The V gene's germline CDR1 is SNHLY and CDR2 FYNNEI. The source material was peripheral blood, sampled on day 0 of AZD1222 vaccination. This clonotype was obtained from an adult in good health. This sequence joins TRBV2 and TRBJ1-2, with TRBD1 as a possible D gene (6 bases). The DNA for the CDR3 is TGTGCCAGCAGTTCACAGGGAGGATCGAACTATGGCTACACCTTC. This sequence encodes CASSSQGGSNYGYTF.